The following is a T cell receptor beta chain sequence with its context. Within the sample, other DNA sequences also encode this same CDR3. In the authors' workflow: Counts of nucleated cells, estimated from reference gene primer amplification, were obtained. The protocol was immunoSEQ multiplex PCR, while the TCRdb copy is restricted to in-frame clones and leaves out a portion. That table supplies the V and J calls and clone size; D and trimming were determined from the DNA. The table shows 650,000 to 800,000 clones, with 85% to 90% occurring only once. Germline V gene lookup returns CDR1 SGDLS and CDR2 YYNGEE. Trimming at V came to 0 bases and at J to 4 bases, leaving 6 bases not matched to a gene. This CDR3 has 15 amino acids. The data were taken from a study of blood T cell repertoires in COVID-19. As for the study in general: There were acute and convalescent COVID-19 samples, and they came from the United States, Italy and Spain. T cells, B-cell-depleted T cells, or PBMCs supplied cDNA or gDNA.

The clonotype comes from a woman aged 18-29 years with acute or convalescent COVID-19. The chain joins TRBV9 to TRBJ1-1; 7 positions match TRBD1. Sequenced input: peripheral blood. The CDR3 loop reads CASSVAPGGSTEAFF. DNA for the CDR3: TGTGCCAGCAGCGTAGCTCCAGGGGGGAGCACTGAAGCTTTCTTT.